The clone carrying this TCR beta chain was detected only a few times. As yet, its antigen is unknown. Generated by immunoSEQ multiplex PCR, the TCRdb table keeps only in-frame clones and is missing some. Counted here are around 15,000 clones, roughly 75% occurring once; the ten biggest clones make up 20% to 30%. This sample is part of a study of OX40 agonist ivuxolimab in advanced cancers. Study results and limitations: The CD4+ and CD8+ T cells in the blood had expanded clonally by week 6 at 0.1 to 3.0 mg/kg.

The germline V gene encodes CDR1 MNHNS and CDR2 SASEGT. CDR3 length: 16 amino acids. Trimming shortened V by 0 bases and J by 4 bases, and 15 bases separated the two germline ends. Sample: CD4+ or CD8+ T cells sorted from blood, taken in a trial of the OX40 agonist ivuxolimab. V and J are TRBV6-1 and TRBJ2-5; tentative D call: TRBD1 (7 bases). The receptor comes from an adult with an advanced solid tumor such as melanoma, head and neck, liver or kidney cancer. Written as DNA, the CDR3 is TGTGCCAGCAGTGAAGCGGTTGGGCAGGGGGGAGAGACCCAGTACTTC. This translates into CASSEAVGQGGETQYF.